The text below deals with one T cell receptor (beta chain). This may be a read error: a much more frequent sequence differs by one nucleotide. The sample originates from a study of T-cell reconstitution after alpha-beta-depleted transplantation in children. Unique molecular identifiers tagged the TCRbeta library. In TCRdb, the PCR reads were re-called with MiXCR into one record per CDR3 protein. The profile shows over 450,000 distinct CDR3 sequences, about 10% of them singletons. The TCR was taken from a child between 2 and 9 years old with inherited bone marrow failure, due to receive a stem cell transplant. Sequences were derived from PBMCs, sampled before TCRalphabeta/CD19-depleted stem cell transplant.

The CDR3 loop is CCARDRGAAQLNEQFF. For the CDR3, the DNA is TGCTGTGCTAGAGATCGAGGAGCGGCCCAGTTGAATGAGCAGTTCTTC. The gene calls are TRBV20-1 and TRBJ2-1; a possible D gene is TRBD2 (5 bases). The CDR3 length is 16 residues. CDR1 DFQATT and CDR2 SNEGSKA come from the germline V gene (reference sequence).